This is a list of T cell receptor beta chains from one sample in a study of OX40 agonist ivuxolimab in advanced cancers. Some clones are missing from TCRdb's copy, which holds only in-frame ones; the method was immunoSEQ multiplex PCR. The data contain 39,000 or so clones, roughly 90% of them singletons. Specimen: CD4+ or CD8+ T cells sorted from blood, collected in a trial of the OX40 agonist ivuxolimab. These receptors were taken from an adult with an advanced solid tumor such as melanoma, head and neck, liver or kidney cancer. The conserved cysteine and the conserved F or W are not part of the CDR3 here.

V: TRBV10-3
CDR3: AISESSGGDTY

V: TRBV11-3
CDR3: ASSSRLGYNEQF

V: TRBV7-3
CDR3: ASSPWGSSYNEQF

V: TRBV11-3
CDR3: ASSPTASFLYEQY

V: TRBV4-2
CDR3: ASSQGLTGGGNTIY

V: TRBV5-1
CDR3: ASSLGTSGEQF

V: TRBV5-1
CDR3: ASRGSRAPKETQY

V: TRBV7-9
CDR3: ASRGGGPMNTEAF

V: TRBV4-3
CDR3: ASSQDLWREQF

V: TRBV7-9
CDR3: ASSSSGLYGYT

V: TRBV4-3
CDR3: ASSQDGGDFEQF

V: TRBV11-2
CDR3: ASSLKGLAGNEQY

V: TRBV29-1
CDR3: SVEDAAEGGYT

V: TRBV5-8
CDR3: ASSLKTAANTGELF

V: TRBV4-1
CDR3: ASSQERENTEAF

V: TRBV6-1
CDR3: ASRGTGTIQH

V: TRBV2
CDR3: ASSERMGREAF

V: TRBV15
CDR3: ATSLERNYGYT

V: TRBV6-1
CDR3: ASREPAGASTDTQY

V: TRBV11-2
CDR3: ASSQDRPGEQY

V: TRBV6-5
CDR3: ASRLDRLETQY

V: TRBV19
CDR3: ASSILRSSGNTIY

V: TRBV6-6
CDR3: ASSPHGQGNNEQY

V: TRBV5-1
CDR3: ASTLADPMETQY

V: TRBV11-3
CDR3: ASSRDLYEQY